These 5 T cell receptor beta chains came from one sample sequenced in a study of cytomegalovirus exposure and HLA in healthy donors. Use of 60 Vbeta and 13 Jbeta primers characterized the PCR. Only in-frame clones appear in the TCRdb table, and some are missing; sequencing was by immunoSEQ multiplex PCR. This table holds about 140,000 clones, around 78% found once. Sequencing was done on a sample of PBMCs. These receptors originate from a woman younger than 35 in good health and CMV-seropositive.

Only a few counts were recorded for this clone. The chain carries TRBV25-1 and TRBJ2-7, with TRBD1 as a possible D gene (5 bases). Trimming removed 7 bases at V and 3 bases at J, with 16 bases between. There are 14 residues in the CDR3. The V gene's germline CDR1 is MGHDK and CDR2 SYGVNS. DNA for the CDR3: TGTGCCAGCAAAGGTCAGGGTAAGGACTACGAGCAGTACTTC. Translation gives CASKGQGKDYEQYF.

This clone was counted once. Within the sample, other DNA sequences also encode this same CDR3. This chain joins TRBV4-1 and TRBJ2-7; 7 bases fit TRBD1. The V and J ends lost 2 bases and 3 bases, in that order; junction bases with no gene match: 7. The V gene's germline CDR1 is MGHRA and CDR2 YSYEKL. CDR3 size: 15 residues. As DNA, the CDR3 is TGCGCCAGCAGCCAAAATGAGGGGGCAGACTACGAGCAGTACTTC. This gives the protein CASSQNEGADYEQYF.

Only one count was recorded for this clone. The chain links TRBV5-1 to TRBJ2-6; D gene uncertain. The germline V gene has CDR1 SGHRS and CDR2 YFSETQ. V gave up 2 bases and J gave up 4 bases, with 10 bases separating them. This CDR3 has 15 residues. CDR3 protein: CASSFDGQGANVLTF. The CDR3 DNA reads as TGCGCCAGCAGCTTTGATGGGCAGGGGGCCAACGTCCTGACTTTC.

The CDR3 coding sequence is TGTGCCAGTACCCACCAAAGGGGTCTAACCATGAACACTGAAGCTTTCTTT. Translation gives CASTHQRGLTMNTEAFF. This sequence joins TRBV19 and TRBJ1-1; D perhaps matches TRBD1 (5 bases). The ends were cut back, 7 bases at V and 0 bases at J, with 21 bases in the middle. The CDR3 totals 17 residues. Germline CDR1 is LNHDA and CDR2 is SQIVND (reference sequence).

The chain is built from TRBV6-1 and TRBJ1-1, with D possibly matching TRBD1 (5 bases). There are 17 residues in the CDR3. Looked up from germline, CDR1 is MNHNS and CDR2 is SASEGT. V was cut by 3 bases and J by 4 bases, with 21 bases left in between. CDR3 region: CASSEGLLAGPGTEAFF. The CDR3, as DNA: TGTGCCAGCAGTGAGGGGTTGTTGGCAGGGCCCGGCACTGAAGCTTTCTTT.